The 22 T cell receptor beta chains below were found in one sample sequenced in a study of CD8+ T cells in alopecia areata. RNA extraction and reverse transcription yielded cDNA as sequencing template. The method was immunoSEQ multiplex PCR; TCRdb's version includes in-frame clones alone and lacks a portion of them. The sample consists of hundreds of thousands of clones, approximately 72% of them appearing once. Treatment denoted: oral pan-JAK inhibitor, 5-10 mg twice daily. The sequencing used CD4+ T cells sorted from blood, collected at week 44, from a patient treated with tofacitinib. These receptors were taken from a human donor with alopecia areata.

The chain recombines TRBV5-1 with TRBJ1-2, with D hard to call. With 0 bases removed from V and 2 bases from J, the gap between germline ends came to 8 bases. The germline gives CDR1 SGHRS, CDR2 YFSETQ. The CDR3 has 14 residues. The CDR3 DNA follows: TGCGCCAGCAGCTTGGATCTTCGAAACTATGGCTACACCTTC. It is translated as CASSLDLRNYGYTF.

For the CDR3, the DNA is TGTGCCAGCAGCTTTGGACAGGGGGCGCGGAATGAGCAGTTCTTC. It codes for CASSFGQGARNEQFF. The rearrangement links TRBV7-2 to TRBJ2-1, with TRBD1 matching over 11 bases. Trimming at V came to 3 bases and at J to 7 bases, leaving 5 bases not matched to a gene. Looked up from germline, CDR1 is SGHTA and CDR2 is FQGNSA. CDR3 length: 15 amino acids.

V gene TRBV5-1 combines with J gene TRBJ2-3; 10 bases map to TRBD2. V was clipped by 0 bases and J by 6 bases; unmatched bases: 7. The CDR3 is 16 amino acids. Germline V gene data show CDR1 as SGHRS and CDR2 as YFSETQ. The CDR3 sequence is CASSLVPSGGPDTQYF. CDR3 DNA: TGCGCCAGCAGCTTGGTCCCTAGCGGGGGCCCTGATACGCAGTATTTT.

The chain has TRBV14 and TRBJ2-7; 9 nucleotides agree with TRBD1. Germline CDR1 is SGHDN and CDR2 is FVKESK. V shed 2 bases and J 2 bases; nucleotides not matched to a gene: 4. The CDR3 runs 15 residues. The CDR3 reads CASSQNRGRPYEQYF. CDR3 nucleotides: TGTGCCAGCAGCCAAAACAGGGGGCGACCCTACGAGCAGTACTTC.

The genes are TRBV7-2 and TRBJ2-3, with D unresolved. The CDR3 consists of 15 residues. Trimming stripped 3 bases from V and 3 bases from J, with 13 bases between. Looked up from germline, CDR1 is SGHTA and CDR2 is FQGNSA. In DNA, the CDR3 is TGTGCCAGCAGCTTCCCTCCCCCGGGTACAGATACGCAGTATTTT. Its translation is CASSFPPPGTDTQYF.

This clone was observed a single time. The CDR3 protein is CASKPGEDYGYTF. The CDR3 DNA is TGTGCCAGCAAACCGGGGGAGGACTATGGCTACACCTTC. The gene calls are TRBV2 and TRBJ1-2, with D perhaps matching TRBD1 (5 bases). With 7 bases removed from V and 3 bases from J, the gap between germline ends came to 12 bases. The CDR3 sequence is 13 residues long. Germline loops: CDR1 SNHLY, CDR2 FYNNEI.

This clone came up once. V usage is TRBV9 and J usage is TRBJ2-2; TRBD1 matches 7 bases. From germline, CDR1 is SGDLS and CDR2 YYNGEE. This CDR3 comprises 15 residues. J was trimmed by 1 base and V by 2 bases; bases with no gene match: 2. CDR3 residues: CASSVTGLNTGELFF. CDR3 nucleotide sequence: TGTGCCAGCAGCGTGACAGGGTTGAACACCGGGGAGCTGTTTTTT.

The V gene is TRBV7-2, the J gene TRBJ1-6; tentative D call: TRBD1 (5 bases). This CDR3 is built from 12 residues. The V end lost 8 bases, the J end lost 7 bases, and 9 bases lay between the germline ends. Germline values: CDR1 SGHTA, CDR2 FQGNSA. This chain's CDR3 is CASRDQNSPLHF. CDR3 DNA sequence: TGTGCCAGCCGGGACCAAAATTCACCCCTCCACTTT.

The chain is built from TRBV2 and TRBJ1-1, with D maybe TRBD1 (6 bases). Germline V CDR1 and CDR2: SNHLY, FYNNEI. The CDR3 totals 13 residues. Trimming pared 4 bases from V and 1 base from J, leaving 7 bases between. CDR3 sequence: CASSGDKNTEAFF. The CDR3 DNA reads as TGTGCCAGCAGTGGGGACAAGAACACTGAAGCTTTCTTT. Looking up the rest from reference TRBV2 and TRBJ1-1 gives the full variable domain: EPEVTQTPSHQVTQMGQEVILRCVPISNHLYFYWYRQILGQKVEFLVSFYNNEISEKSEIFDDQFSVERPDGSNFTLKIRSTKLEDSAMYFCASSGDKNTEAFFGQGTRLTVV.

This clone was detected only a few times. CDR3 DNA: TGCGCCAGCAGCTTAGGGCAGCCTAATGAAAAACTGTTTTTT. It encodes CASSLGQPNEKLFF. The rearrangement uses TRBV5-1 and TRBJ1-4; D uncertain. The CDR3 consists of 14 residues. Trimming left V 2 bases short and J 3 bases short, with 8 bases between. Germline CDR1 and CDR2: SGHRS and YFSETQ.

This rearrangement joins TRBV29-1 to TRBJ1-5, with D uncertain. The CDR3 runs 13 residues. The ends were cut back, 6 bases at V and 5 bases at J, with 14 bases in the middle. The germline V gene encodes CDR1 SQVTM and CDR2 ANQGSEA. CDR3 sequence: CSVRGQIDQPQHF. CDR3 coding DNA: TGCAGCGTACGCGGCCAGATCGATCAGCCCCAGCATTTT. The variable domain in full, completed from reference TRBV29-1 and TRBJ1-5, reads SAVISQKPSRDICQRGTSLTIQCQVDSQVTMMFWYRQQPGQSLTLIATANQGSEATYESGFVIDKFPISRPNLTFSTLTVSNMSPEDSSIYLCSVRGQIDQPQHFGDGTRLSIL.

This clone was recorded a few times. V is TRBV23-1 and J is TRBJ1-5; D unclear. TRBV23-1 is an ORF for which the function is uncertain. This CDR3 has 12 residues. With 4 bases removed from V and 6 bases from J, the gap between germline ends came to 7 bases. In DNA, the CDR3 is TGCGCCAGCAGTCCGTCGGTTCAGCCCCAGCATTTT. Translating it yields CASSPSVQPQHF.

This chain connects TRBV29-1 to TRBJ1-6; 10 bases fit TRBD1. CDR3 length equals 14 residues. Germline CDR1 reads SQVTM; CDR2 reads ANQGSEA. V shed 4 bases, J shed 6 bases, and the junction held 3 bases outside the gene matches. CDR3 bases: TGCAGCGTTGCGACAGGGGGCTTTAATTCACCCCTCCACTTT. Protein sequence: CSVATGGFNSPLHF.

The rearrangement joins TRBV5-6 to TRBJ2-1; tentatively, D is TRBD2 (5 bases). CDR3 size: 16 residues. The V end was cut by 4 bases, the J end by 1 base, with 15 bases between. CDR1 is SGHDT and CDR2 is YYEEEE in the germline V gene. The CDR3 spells CASSPNPSLSYNEQFF. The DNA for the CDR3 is TGTGCCAGCAGCCCGAACCCTAGCTTGTCCTACAATGAGCAGTTCTTC.

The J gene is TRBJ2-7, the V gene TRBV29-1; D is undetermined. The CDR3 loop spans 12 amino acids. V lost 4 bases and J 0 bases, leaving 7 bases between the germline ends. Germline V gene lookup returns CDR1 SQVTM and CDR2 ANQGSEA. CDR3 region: CSVGWSSYEQYF. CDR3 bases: TGCAGCGTTGGATGGAGCTCCTACGAGCAGTACTTC.

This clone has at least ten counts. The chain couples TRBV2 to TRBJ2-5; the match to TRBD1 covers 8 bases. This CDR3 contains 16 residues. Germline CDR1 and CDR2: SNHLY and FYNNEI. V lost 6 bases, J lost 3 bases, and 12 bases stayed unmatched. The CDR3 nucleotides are TGTGCCAGCAGGGGATTTACGACAGGGGAGGAAGAGACCCAGTACTTC. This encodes CASRGFTTGEEETQYF.

The CDR3 loop is CASSLGEGSGRYYEQYF. Here the CDR3 DNA reads TGTGCCAGCAGCTTAGGGGAGGGGAGTGGCCGGTACTACGAGCAGTACTTC. This chain links TRBV11-2 with TRBJ2-7; 7 bases are a match to TRBD2. Germline V gives CDR1 SGHAT, CDR2 FQNNGV. Trimming at V came to 1 base and at J to 3 bases, leaving 12 bases not matched to a gene. The CDR3 runs to 17 residues.

The CDR3 sequence is CSVTGTSFEAFF. The CDR3 region has the DNA TGCAGCGTAACCGGGACGTCTTTTGAAGCTTTCTTT. The chain is built from TRBV29-1 and TRBJ1-1; TRBD1 might be the D (5 bases). V was clipped by 6 bases and J by 7 bases, with 15 bases between them. Looked up from germline, CDR1 is SQVTM and CDR2 is ANQGSEA. The CDR3 contains 12 residues.

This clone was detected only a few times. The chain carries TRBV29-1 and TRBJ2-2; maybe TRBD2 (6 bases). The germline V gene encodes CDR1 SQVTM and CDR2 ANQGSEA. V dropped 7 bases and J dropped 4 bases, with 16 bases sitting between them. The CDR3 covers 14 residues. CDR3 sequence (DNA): TGCAGCGCGCGGGGCATCTTTCCCACCGGGGAGCTGTTTTTT. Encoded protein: CSARGIFPTGELFF.

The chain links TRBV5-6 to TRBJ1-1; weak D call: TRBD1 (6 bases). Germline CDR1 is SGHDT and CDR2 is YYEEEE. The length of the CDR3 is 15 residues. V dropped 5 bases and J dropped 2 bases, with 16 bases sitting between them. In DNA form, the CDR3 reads TGTGCCAGCAGGCCGGATAGGGGACACAACACTGAAGCTTTCTTT. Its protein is CASRPDRGHNTEAFF. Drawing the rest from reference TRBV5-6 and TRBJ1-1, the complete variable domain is DAGVTQSPTHLIKTRGQQVTLRCSPKSGHDTVSWYQQALGQGPQFIFQYYEEEERQRGNFPDRFSGHQFPNYSSELNVNALLLGDSALYLCASRPDRGHNTEAFFGQGTRLTVV.

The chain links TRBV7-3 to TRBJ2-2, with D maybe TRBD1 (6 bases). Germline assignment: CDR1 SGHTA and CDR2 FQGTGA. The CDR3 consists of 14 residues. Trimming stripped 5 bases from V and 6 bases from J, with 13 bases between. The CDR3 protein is CASSPQTGSGELFF. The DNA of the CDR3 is TGTGCCAGCAGCCCCCAAACAGGGTCCGGGGAGCTGTTTTTT.

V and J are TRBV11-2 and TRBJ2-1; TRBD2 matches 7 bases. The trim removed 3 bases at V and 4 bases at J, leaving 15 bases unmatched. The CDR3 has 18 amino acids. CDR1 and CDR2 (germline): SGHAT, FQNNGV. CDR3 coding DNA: TGTGCCAGCAGCTTCGTCCCAAGCGGGGCCGGGGGGTACAATGAGCAGTTCTTC. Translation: CASSFVPSGAGGYNEQFF.